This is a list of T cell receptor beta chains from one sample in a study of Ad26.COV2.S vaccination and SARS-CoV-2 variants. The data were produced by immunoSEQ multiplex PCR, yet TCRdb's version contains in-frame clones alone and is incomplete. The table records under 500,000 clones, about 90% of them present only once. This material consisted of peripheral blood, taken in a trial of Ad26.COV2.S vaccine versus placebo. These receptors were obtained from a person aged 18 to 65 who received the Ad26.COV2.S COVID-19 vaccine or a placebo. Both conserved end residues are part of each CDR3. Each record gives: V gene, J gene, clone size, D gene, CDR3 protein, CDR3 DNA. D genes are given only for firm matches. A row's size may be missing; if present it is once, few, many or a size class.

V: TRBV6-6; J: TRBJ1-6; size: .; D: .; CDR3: CASSYGQISNSPLHF; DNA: TGTGCCAGCAGTTACGGGCAGATCAGCAATTCACCCCTCCACTTT
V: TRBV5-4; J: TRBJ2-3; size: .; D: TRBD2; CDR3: CASSPGLAGNTDTQYF; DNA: TGTGCCAGCAGCCCCGGACTAGCGGGTAACACAGATACGCAGTATTTT
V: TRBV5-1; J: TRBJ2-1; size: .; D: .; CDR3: CASSKTLTVVSYNEQFF; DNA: TGCGCCAGCAGCAAAACACTGACTGTGGTCTCCTACAATGAGCAGTTCTTC
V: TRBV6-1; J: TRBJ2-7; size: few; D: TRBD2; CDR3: CASSEFRTSGGSYEQYF; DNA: TGTGCCAGCAGTGAATTCCGGACTAGCGGGGGCTCCTACGAGCAGTACTTC
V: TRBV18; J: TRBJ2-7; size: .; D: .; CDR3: CASRTSPVYEQYF; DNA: TGTGCCAGCCGGACAAGCCCCGTCTACGAGCAGTACTTC
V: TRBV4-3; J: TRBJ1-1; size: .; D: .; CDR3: CASSQGAYTEAFF; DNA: TGCGCCAGCAGCCAAGGGGCATACACTGAAGCTTTCTTT
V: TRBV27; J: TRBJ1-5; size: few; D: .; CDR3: CASSSLGGVNQPQHF; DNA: TGTGCCAGCAGTTCATTGGGGGGGGTCAATCAGCCCCAGCATTTT
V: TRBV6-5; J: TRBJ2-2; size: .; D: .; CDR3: CASSPQGPGELFF; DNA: TGTGCCAGCAGTCCTCAGGGTCCCGGGGAGCTGTTTTTT
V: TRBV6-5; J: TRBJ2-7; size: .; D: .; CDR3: CASRGPFPYEQYF; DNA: TGTGCCAGCAGAGGACCTTTCCCCTACGAGCAGTACTTC
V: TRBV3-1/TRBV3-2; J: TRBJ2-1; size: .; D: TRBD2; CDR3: CASSQGLKTSGASYNEQFF; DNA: TGTGCCAGCAGCCAAGGTCTTAAGACTAGCGGGGCCTCCTACAATGAGCAGTTCTTC
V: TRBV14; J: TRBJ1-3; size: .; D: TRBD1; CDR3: CASSSNRGGSGNTIYF; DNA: TGTGCCAGCAGCTCGAACAGGGGGGGATCTGGAAACACCATATATTTT
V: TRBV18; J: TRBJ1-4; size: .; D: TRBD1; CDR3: CASSPMPGQTNEKLFF; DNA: TGTGCCAGCTCACCAATGCCGGGACAGACTAATGAAAAACTGTTTTTT
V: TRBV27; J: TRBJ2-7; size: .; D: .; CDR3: CASSFGIEQYF; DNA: TGTGCCAGCAGTTTCGGGATCGAGCAGTACTTC
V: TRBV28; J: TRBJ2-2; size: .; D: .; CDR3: CASRRSGTRGELFF; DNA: TGTGCCAGCCGCCGATCAGGGACTCGCGGGGAGCTGTTTTTT
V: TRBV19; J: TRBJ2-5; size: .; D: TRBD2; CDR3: CASSIGTSGGAWETQYF; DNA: TGTGCCAGTAGTATCGGGACTAGCGGGGGGGCATGGGAGACCCAGTACTTC
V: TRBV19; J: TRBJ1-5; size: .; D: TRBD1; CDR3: CASSRDRQGGQPQHF; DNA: TGTGCCAGTAGTAGGGATAGACAGGGGGGGCAGCCCCAGCATTTT
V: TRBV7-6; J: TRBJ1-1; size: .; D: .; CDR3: CASSAALNTEAFF; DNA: TGTGCCAGCAGCGCAGCCCTGAACACTGAAGCTTTCTTT
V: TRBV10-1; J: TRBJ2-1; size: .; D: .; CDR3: CASSESRTKSNEQFF; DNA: TGCGCCAGCAGTGAGTCGAGGACAAAAAGTAATGAGCAGTTCTTC
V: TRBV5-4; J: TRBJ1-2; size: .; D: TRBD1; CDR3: CASRVQGAHSNGYTF; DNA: TGTGCCAGCAGGGTACAGGGGGCTCATTCTAACGGCTACACCTTC
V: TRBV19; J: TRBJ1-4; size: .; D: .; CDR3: CASSTPGEKLFF; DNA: TGTGCCAGTAGTACCCCAGGCGAAAAACTGTTTTTT
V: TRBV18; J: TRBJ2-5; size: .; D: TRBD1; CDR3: CASSPTGGQETQYF; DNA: TGTGCCAGCTCACCCACAGGGGGCCAAGAGACCCAGTACTTC
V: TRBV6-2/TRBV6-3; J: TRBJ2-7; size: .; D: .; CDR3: CASSYSGVYEQYF; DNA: TGTGCCAGCAGTTACTCCGGGGTCTACGAGCAGTACTTC
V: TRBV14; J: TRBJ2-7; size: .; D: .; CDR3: CASSQVGNEQYF; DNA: TGTGCCAGCAGCCAAGTAGGCAACGAGCAGTACTTC
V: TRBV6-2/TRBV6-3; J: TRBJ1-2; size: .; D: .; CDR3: CASSYWTANYGYTF; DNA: TGTGCCAGCAGTTACTGGACCGCTAACTATGGCTACACCTTC
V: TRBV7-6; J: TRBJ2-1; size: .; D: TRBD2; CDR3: CASRPPVGGGNEQFF; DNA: TGTGCCAGCAGACCTCCCGTCGGGGGGGGCAATGAGCAGTTCTTC
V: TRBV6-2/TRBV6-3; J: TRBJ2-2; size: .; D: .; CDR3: CASSSPSTKAGELFF; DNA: TGTGCCAGCAGTTCCCCATCGACAAAGGCCGGGGAGCTGTTTTTT
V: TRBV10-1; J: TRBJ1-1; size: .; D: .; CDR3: CASSGTRNTEAFF; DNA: TGCGCCAGCAGCGGGACAAGGAACACTGAAGCTTTCTTT
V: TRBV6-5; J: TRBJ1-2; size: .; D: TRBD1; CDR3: CASSPGGKKDGYTF; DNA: TGTGCCAGCAGTCCAGGGGGTAAAAAGGATGGCTACACCTTC
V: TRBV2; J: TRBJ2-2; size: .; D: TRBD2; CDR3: CASSDGLVDTGELFF; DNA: TGTGCCAGCAGTGATGGACTAGTTGACACCGGGGAGCTGTTTTTT
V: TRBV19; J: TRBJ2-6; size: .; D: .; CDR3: CASSIWAHYADGANVLTF; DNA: TGTGCCAGTAGTATATGGGCTCACTACGCGGATGGGGCCAACGTCCTGACTTTC
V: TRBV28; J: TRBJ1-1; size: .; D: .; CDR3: CASSLFVVGWPMDTEAFF; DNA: TGTGCCAGCAGTTTATTCGTAGTGGGGTGGCCCATGGACACTGAAGCTTTCTTT
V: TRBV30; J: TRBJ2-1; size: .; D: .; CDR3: CAWTDVADHYNEQFF; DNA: TGTGCCTGGACCGACGTAGCAGACCACTACAATGAGCAGTTCTTC
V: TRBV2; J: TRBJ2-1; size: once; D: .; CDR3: CASIEGRLDNEQFF; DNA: TGTGCCAGCATAGAAGGGAGATTAGACAATGAGCAGTTCTTC
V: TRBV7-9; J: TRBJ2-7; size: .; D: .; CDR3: CASSSEGLRQRNYEQYF; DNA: TGTGCCAGCAGCTCCGAGGGGTTGCGGCAGAGAAATTACGAGCAGTACTTC
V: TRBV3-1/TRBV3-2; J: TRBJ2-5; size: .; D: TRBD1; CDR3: CASSHPRGPQTGGYETQYF; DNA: TGTGCCAGCAGCCACCCCCGAGGCCCTCAGACAGGGGGATATGAGACCCAGTACTTC
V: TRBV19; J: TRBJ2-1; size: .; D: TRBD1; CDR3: CASSITGQRNEQFF; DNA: TGTGCCAGTAGTATAACGGGACAGCGCAATGAGCAGTTCTTC
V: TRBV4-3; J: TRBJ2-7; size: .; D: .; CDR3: CASSQDRTDSYEQYF; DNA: TGCGCCAGCAGCCAAGATAGGACAGACTCATACGAGCAGTACTTC
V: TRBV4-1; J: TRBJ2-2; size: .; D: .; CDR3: CASSQEDSGTGELFF; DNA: TGCGCCAGCAGCCAAGAGGATAGCGGCACCGGGGAGCTGTTTTTT
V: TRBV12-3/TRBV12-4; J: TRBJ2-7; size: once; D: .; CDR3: CASSIGAFYEQYF; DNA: TGTGCCAGCAGTATAGGGGCCTTCTACGAGCAGTACTTC
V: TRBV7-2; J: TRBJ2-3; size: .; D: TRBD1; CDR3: CASSLKDRGREDTQYF; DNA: TGTGCCAGCAGCTTAAAGGACAGGGGGCGAGAAGATACGCAGTATTTT
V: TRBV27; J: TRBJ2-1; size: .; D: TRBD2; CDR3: CASSTSGGSYNEQFF; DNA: TGTGCCAGCAGTACAAGCGGGGGCTCCTACAATGAGCAGTTCTTC
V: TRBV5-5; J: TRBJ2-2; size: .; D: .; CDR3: CASSLGGVNTGELFF; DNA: TGTGCCAGCAGCTTGGGAGGGGTTAACACCGGGGAGCTGTTTTTT
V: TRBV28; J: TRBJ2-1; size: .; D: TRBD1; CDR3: CASFGATGQNEQFF; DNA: TGTGCCAGCTTCGGGGCGACAGGGCAAAATGAGCAGTTCTTC
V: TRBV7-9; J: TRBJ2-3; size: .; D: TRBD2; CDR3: CASSSLAGADTQYF; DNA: TGTGCCAGCAGCTCACTAGCGGGGGCAGATACGCAGTATTTT
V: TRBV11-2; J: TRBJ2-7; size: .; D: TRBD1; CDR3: CASSLSRTGPYEQYF; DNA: TGTGCCAGCAGCTTATCTAGGACAGGGCCCTACGAGCAGTACTTC
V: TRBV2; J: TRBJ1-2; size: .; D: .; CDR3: CASRTEQIYGYTF; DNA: TGTGCCAGCAGAACTGAACAGATATATGGCTACACCTTC
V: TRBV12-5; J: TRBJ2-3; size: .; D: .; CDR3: CASGKTDTQYF; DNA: TGTGCTAGTGGGAAGACAGATACGCAGTATTTT
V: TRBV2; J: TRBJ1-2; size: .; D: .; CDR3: CASSASYSNYGYTF; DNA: TGTGCCAGCAGTGCGTCTTACTCTAACTATGGCTACACCTTC
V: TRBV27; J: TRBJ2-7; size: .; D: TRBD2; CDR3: CASSLTSGGLPEQYF; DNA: TGTGCCAGCAGTCTTACTAGCGGGGGCCTACCGGAGCAGTACTTC
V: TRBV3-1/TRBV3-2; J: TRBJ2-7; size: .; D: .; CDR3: CASSQERLLFYEQYF; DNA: TGTGCCAGCAGCCAAGAACGGCTTCTCTTCTACGAGCAGTACTTC
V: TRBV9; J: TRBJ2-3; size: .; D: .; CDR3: CASSVKGFYTDTQYF; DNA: TGTGCCAGCAGCGTAAAGGGGTTCTACACAGATACGCAGTATTTT
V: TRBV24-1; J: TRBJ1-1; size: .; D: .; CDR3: CATSASRGTEAFF; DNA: TGTGCCACCAGTGCTTCTAGGGGGACTGAAGCTTTCTTT
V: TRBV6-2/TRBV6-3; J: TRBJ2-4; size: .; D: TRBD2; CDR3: CASSYSSASGGPSRGIQYF; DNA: TGTGCCAGCAGTTACTCTTCGGCTAGCGGGGGGCCATCCCGAGGCATTCAGTACTTC
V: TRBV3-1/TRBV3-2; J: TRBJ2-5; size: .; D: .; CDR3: CASSPLAPLGETQYF; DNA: TGTGCCAGCAGCCCGCTAGCGCCTCTCGGGGAGACCCAGTACTTC
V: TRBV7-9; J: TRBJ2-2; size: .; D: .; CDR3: CASSTDGHANTGELFF; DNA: TGTGCCAGCAGCACGGACGGCCACGCGAACACCGGGGAGCTGTTTTTT
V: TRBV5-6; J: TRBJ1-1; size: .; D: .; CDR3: CASSLYTEAFF; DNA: TGTGCCAGCAGCTTGTACACTGAAGCTTTCTTT
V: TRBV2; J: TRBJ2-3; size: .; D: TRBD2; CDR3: CARSPTGGGSTDTQYF; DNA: TGTGCCAGGAGTCCTACCGGGGGGGGTTCCACAGATACGCAGTATTTT
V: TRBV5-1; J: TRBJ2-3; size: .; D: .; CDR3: CASSSITRRDTQYF; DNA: TGCGCCAGCAGCTCGATTACTCGCAGAGATACGCAGTATTTT
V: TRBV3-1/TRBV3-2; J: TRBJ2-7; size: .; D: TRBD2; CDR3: CASRPGLAFSYEQYF; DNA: TGTGCCAGCAGACCGGGACTAGCGTTCTCCTACGAGCAGTACTTC
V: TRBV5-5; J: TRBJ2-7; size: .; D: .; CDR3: CASSYQTGSLHEQYF; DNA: TGTGCCAGCAGCTACCAGACGGGATCCTTACACGAGCAGTACTTC